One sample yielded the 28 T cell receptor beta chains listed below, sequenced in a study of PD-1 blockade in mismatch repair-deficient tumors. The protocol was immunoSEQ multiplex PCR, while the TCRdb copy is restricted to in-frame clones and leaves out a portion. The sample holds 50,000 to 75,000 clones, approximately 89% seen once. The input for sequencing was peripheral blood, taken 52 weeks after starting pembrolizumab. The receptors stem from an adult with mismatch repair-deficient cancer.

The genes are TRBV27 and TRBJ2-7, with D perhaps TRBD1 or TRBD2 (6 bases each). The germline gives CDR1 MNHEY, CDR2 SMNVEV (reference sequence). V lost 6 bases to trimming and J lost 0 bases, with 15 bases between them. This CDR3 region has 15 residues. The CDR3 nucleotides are TGTGCCAGCAGCCCTAGGGGGACTTACTCCTACGAGCAGTACTTC. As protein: CASSPRGTYSYEQYF.

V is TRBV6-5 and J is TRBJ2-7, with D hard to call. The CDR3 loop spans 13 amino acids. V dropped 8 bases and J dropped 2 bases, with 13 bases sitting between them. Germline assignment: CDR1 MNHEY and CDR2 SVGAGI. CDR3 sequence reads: CASEGGVAYEQYF. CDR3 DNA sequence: TGTGCCAGCGAAGGCGGTGTAGCCTACGAGCAGTACTTC.

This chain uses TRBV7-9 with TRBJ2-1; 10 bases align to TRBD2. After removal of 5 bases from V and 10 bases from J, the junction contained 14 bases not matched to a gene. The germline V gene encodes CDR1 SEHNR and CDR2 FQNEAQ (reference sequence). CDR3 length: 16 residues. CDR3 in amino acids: CASSRSGRVLSGEQFF. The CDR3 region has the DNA TGTGCCAGCAGCCGGAGCGGGAGGGTCTTATCAGGGGAGCAGTTCTTC. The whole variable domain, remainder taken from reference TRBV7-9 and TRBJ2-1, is DTGVSQNPRHKITKRGQNVTFRCDPISEHNRLYWYRQTLGQGPEFLTYFQNEAQLEKSRLLSDRFSAERPKGSFSTLEIQRTEQGDSAMYLCASSRSGRVLSGEQFFGPGTRLTVL.

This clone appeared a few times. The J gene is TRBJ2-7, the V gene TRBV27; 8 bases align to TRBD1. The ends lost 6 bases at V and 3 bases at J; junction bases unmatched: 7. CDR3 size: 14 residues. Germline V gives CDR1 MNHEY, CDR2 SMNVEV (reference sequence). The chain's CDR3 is CASSFGTGGYEQYF. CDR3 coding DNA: TGTGCCAGCAGCTTTGGGACAGGTGGCTACGAGCAGTACTTC.

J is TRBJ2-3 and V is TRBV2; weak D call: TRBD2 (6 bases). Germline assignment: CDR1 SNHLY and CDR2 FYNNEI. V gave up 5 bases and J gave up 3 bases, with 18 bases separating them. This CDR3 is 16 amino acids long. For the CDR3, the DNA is TGTGCCAGCAGTCATGTGGGGCGGGAACTGACAGATACGCAGTATTTT. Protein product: CASSHVGRELTDTQYF. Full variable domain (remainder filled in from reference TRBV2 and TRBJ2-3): EPEVTQTPSHQVTQMGQEVILRCVPISNHLYFYWYRQILGQKVEFLVSFYNNEISEKSEIFDDQFSVERPDGSNFTLKIRSTKLEDSAMYFCASSHVGRELTDTQYFGPGTRLTVL.

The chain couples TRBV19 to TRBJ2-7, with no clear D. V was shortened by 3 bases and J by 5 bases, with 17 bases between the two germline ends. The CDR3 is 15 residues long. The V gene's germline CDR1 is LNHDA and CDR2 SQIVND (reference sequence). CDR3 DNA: TGTGCCAGTAGTATGTCCCAAGCCAGCCTAGACGAGCAGTACTTC. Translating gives CASSMSQASLDEQYF.

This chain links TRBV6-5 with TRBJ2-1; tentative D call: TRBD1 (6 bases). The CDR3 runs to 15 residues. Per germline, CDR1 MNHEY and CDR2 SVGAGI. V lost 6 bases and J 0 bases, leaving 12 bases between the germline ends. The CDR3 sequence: CASRNGGGSYNEQFF. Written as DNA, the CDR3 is TGTGCCAGCAGAAATGGGGGCGGCTCCTACAATGAGCAGTTCTTC.

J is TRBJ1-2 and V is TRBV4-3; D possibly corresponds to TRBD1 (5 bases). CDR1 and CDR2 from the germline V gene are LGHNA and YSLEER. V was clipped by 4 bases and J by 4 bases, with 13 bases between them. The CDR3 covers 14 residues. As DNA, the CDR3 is TGCGCCAGCAGCCCGACAGTATCGGGCTATGGCTACACCTTC. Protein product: CASSPTVSGYGYTF.

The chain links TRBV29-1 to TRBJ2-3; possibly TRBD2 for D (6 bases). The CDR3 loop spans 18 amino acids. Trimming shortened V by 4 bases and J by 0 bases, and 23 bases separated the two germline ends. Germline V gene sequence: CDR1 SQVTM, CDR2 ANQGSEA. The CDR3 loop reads CSVVSGVGRRYSTDTQYF. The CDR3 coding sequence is TGCAGCGTTGTATCGGGGGTTGGGAGAAGGTATAGCACAGATACGCAGTATTTT.

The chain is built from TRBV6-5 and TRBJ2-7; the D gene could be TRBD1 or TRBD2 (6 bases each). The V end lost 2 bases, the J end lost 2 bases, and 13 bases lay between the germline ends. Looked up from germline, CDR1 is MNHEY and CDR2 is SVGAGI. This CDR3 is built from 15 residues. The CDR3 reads CASSYGGGRTYEQYF. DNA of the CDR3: TGTGCCAGCAGTTACGGAGGGGGACGGACCTACGAGCAGTACTTC.

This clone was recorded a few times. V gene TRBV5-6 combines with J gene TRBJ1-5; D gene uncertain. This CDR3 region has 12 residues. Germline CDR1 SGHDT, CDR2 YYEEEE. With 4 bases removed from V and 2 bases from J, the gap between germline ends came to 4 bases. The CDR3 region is CASSRGNQPQHF. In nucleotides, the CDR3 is TGTGCCAGCAGCCGTGGCAATCAGCCCCAGCATTTT.

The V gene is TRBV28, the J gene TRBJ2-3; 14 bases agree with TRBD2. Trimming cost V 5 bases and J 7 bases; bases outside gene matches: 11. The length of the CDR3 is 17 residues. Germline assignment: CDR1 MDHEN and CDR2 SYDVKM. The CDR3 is CASSTRLAGGQLHTQYF. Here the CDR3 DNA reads TGTGCCAGCAGTACCCGACTAGCGGGAGGGCAGTTGCATACGCAGTATTTT.

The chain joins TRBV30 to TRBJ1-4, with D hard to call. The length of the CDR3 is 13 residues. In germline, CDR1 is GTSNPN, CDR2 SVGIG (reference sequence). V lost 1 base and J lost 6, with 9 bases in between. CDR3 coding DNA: TGTGCCTGGAGTGAGGGAGAGGATGAAAAACTGTTTTTT. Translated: CAWSEGEDEKLFF. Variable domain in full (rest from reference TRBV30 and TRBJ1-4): SQTIHQWPATLVQPVGSPLSLECTVEGTSNPNLYWYRQAAGRGLQLLFYSVGIGQISSEVPQNLSASRPQDRQFILSSKKLLLSDSGFYLCAWSEGEDEKLFFGSGTQLSVL.

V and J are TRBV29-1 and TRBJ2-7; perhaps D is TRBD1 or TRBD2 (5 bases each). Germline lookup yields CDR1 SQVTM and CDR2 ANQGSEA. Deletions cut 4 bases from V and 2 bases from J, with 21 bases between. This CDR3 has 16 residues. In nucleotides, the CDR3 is TGCAGCGTTGGGCAACCCCGGGGCAGTACAGCCTACGAGCAGTACTTC. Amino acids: CSVGQPRGSTAYEQYF.

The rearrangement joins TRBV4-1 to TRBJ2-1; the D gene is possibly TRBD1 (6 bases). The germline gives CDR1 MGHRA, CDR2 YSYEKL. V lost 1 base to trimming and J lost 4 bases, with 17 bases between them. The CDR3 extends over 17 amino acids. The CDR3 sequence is CASSQGLGGSGYNEQFF. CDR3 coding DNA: TGCGCCAGCAGCCAAGGACTTGGGGGCTCGGGTTACAATGAGCAGTTCTTC.

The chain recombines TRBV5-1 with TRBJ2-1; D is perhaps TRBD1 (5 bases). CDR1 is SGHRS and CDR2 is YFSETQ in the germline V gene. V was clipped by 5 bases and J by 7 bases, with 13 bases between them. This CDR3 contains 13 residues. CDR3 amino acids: CASRPTGRNEQFF. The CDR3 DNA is TGCGCCAGCAGACCCACAGGTCGGAATGAGCAGTTCTTC. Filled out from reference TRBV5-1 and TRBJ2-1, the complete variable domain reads KAGVTQTPRYLIKTRGQQVTLSCSPISGHRSVSWYQQTPGQGLQFLFEYFSETQRNKGNFPGRFSGRQFSNSRSEMNVSTLELGDSALYLCASRPTGRNEQFFGPGTRLTVL.

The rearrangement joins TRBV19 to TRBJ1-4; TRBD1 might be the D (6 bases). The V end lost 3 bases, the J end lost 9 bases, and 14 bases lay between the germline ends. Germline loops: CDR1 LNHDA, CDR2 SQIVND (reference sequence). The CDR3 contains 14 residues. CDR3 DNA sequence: TGTGCCAGTAGTATCGGGGCGGGACAAAAAAAACTGTTTTTT. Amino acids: CASSIGAGQKKLFF.

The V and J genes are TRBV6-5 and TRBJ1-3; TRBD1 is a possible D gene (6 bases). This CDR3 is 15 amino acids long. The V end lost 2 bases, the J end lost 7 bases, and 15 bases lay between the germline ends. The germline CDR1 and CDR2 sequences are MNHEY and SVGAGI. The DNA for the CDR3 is TGTGCCAGCAGTTACGGCAGGAACAGGGCGAACACCATATATTTT. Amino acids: CASSYGRNRANTIYF.

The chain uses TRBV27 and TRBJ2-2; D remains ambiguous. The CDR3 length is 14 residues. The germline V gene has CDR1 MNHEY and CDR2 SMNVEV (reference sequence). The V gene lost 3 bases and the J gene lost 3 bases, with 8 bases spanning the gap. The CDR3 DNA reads TGTGCCAGCAGTTTCGGGTCTCACACCGGGGAGCTGTTTTTT. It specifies CASSFGSHTGELFF.

The CDR3 DNA reads TGTGCCAGCAGCCTAGCGGGAACTGGCAGTGAGCAGTTCTTC. Its translation is CASSLAGTGSEQFF. The genes are TRBV6-5 and TRBJ2-1, with TRBD2 matching 9 bases. The J segment lost 9 bases and the V segment lost 6 bases, leaving 9 bases of the junction unmatched. The germline CDR1 and CDR2 sequences are MNHEY and SVGAGI. The CDR3 totals 14 residues.

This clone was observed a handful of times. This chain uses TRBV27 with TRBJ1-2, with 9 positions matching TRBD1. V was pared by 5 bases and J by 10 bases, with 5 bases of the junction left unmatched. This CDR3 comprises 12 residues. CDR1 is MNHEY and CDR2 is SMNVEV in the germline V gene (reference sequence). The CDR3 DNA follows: TGTGCCAGCAGTAGGGACAGGGAACTCTACACCTTC. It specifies CASSRDRELYTF.

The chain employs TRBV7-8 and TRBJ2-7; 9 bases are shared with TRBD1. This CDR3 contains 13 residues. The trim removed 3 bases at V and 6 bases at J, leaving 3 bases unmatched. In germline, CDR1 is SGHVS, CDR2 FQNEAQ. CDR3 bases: TGTGCCAGCAGCTTCGGACAGGGGACCGAGCAGTACTTC. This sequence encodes CASSFGQGTEQYF. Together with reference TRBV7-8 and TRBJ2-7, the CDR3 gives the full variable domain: GAGVSQSPRYKVAKRGQDVALRCDPISGHVSLFWYQQALGQGPEFLTYFQNEAQLDKSGLPSDRFFAERPEGSVSTLKIQRTQQEDSAVYLCASSFGQGTEQYFGPGTRLTVT.

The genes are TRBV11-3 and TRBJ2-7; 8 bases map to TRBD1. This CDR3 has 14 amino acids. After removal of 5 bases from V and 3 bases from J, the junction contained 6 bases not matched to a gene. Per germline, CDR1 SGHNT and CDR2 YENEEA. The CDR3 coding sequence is TGTGCCAGCAGCACCCGACAGGGGAACTACGAGCAGTACTTC. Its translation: CASSTRQGNYEQYF.

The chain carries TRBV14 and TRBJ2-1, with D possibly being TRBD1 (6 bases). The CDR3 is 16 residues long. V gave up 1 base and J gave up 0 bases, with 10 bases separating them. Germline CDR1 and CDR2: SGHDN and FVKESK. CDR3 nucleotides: TGTGCCAGCAGCCAAGTTAGGACAGCCTCCTACAATGAGCAGTTCTTC. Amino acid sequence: CASSQVRTASYNEQFF.

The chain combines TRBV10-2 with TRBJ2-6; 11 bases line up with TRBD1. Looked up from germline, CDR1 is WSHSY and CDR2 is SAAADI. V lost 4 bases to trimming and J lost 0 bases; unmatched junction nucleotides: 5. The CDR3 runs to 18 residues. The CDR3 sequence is CASSGPGTGGSGANVLTF. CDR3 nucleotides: TGCGCCAGCAGTGGACCCGGGACAGGGGGCTCTGGGGCCAACGTCCTGACTTTC.

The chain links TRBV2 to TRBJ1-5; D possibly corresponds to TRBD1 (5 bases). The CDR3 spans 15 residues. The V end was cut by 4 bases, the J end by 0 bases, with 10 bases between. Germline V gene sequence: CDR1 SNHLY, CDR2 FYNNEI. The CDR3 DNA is TGTGCCAGCAGTGGACAGTCTAATAGCAATCAGCCCCAGCATTTT. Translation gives CASSGQSNSNQPQHF. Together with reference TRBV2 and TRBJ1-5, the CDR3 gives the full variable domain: EPEVTQTPSHQVTQMGQEVILRCVPISNHLYFYWYRQILGQKVEFLVSFYNNEISEKSEIFDDQFSVERPDGSNFTLKIRSTKLEDSAMYFCASSGQSNSNQPQHFGDGTRLSIL.

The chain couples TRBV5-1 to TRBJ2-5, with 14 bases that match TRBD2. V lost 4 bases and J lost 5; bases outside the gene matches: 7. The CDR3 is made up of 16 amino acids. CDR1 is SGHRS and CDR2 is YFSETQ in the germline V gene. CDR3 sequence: CASSRGTSGSGETQYF. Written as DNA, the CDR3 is TGCGCCAGCAGCCGCGGGACTAGCGGGAGTGGGGAGACCCAGTACTTC. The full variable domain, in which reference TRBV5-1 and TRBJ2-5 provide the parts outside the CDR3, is KAGVTQTPRYLIKTRGQQVTLSCSPISGHRSVSWYQQTPGQGLQFLFEYFSETQRNKGNFPGRFSGRQFSNSRSEMNVSTLELGDSALYLCASSRGTSGSGETQYFGPGTRLLVL.

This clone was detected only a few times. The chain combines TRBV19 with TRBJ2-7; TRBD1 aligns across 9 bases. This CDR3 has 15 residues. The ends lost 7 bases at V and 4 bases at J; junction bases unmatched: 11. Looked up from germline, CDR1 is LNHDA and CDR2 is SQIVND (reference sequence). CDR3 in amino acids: CASKTPGQGRYEQYF. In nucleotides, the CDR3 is TGTGCCAGTAAAACCCCGGGACAGGGACGATACGAGCAGTACTTC.